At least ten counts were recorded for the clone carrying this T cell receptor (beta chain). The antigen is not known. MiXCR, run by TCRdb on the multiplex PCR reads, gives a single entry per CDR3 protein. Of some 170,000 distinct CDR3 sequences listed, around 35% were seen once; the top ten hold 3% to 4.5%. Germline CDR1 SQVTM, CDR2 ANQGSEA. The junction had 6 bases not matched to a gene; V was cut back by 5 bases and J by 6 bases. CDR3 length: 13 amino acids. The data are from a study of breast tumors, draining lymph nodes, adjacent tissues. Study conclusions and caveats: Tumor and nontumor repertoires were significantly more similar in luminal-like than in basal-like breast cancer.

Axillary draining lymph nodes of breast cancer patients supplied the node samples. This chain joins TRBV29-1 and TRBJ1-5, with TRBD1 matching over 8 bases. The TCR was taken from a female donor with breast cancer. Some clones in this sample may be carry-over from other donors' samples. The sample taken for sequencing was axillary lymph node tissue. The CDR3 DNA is TGCAGCGTTAGTGAGGACAGGGTTCAGCCCCAGCATTTT. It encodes CSVSEDRVQPQHF.